The 19 T cell receptor beta chains reported below all come from one sample, sequenced in a study of T cell repertoires in cytomegalovirus infection. MiXCR, run by TCRdb on the reads, gives a single entry per CDR3 protein. This sample carries about 890,000 distinct CDR3 sequences, around 32% of them seen once, and the ten largest clones take more than 13%. These receptors' targets are unknown. Sequencing was performed on cultured CD8+ T cells from PBMCs, taken from culture after CMV antigen stimulation. The origin of the receptors is a human donor in good health (CMV status not recorded). Some clones in this sample may be carry-over from other donors' samples.

This clonotype was counted between two and nine times. This chain's CDR3 is CASSQSLWLTGELFF. CDR3 nucleotides: TGCGCCAGCAGCCAATCCTTGTGGCTCACCGGGGAGCTGTTTTTT. V gene TRBV4-3 combines with J gene TRBJ2-2; no reliable D call. Trimming took 2 bases from V and 4 from J, leaving 11 bases between them. This CDR3 has 15 amino acids. Germline-derived CDR1 and CDR2 are LGHNA and YSLEER.

This chain connects TRBV5-4 to TRBJ2-3, with D perhaps TRBD2 (6 bases). Trimming took off 7 bases at V and 6 bases at J, with 21 bases between the two ends. The germline V gene encodes CDR1 SGHNT and CDR2 YYREEE (reference sequence). There are 15 residues in the CDR3. CDR3 in DNA: TGTGCCAGCCACCCGAGGACTACGACCGAGGATACGCAGTATTTT. Translating gives CASHPRTTTEDTQYF.

This clonotype was seen more than once but under ten times. The chain combines TRBV24-1 with TRBJ1-4, with 9 nucleotides matching TRBD1. This CDR3 is built from 16 residues. The germline CDR1 and CDR2 sequences are KGHDR and SFDVKD. V lost 4 bases to trimming and J lost 4 bases; unmatched junction nucleotides: 6. CDR3 region: CATSDHPGQGNEKLFF. In nucleotides, the CDR3 is TGTGCCACCAGTGACCACCCGGGACAGGGTAATGAAAAACTGTTTTTT.

By proportion, this clonotype is medium-sized. This chain joins TRBV2 and TRBJ2-1; unclear D gene. The germline V gene has CDR1 SNHLY and CDR2 FYNNEI. CDR3 length equals 12 residues. Trimming shortened V by 3 bases and J by 10 bases, and 10 bases separated the two germline ends. The CDR3 nucleotides are TGTGCCAGCAGTGATCCCGCCCTCGAGCAGTTCTTC. It is translated as CASSDPALEQFF.

This clonotype was seen only a few times. This sequence joins TRBV7-9 and TRBJ1-3; 9 bases line up with TRBD1. The ends lost 4 bases at V and 2 bases at J; junction bases unmatched: 6. Germline V gives CDR1 SEHNR, CDR2 FQNEAQ (reference sequence). This CDR3 has 16 amino acids. CDR3 sequence reads: CASSSGTGITGNTIYF. Written as DNA, the CDR3 is TGTGCCAGCAGCTCAGGGACAGGGATTACTGGAAACACCATATATTTT. Filled out from reference TRBV7-9 and TRBJ1-3, the complete variable domain reads DTGVSQNPRHKITKRGQNVTFRCDPISEHNRLYWYRQTLGQGPEFLTYFQNEAQLEKSRLLSDRFSAERPKGSFSTLEIQRTEQGDSAMYLCASSSGTGITGNTIYFGEGSWLTVV.

J is TRBJ2-3 and V is TRBV7-9; 10 nucleotides match TRBD2. Trimming took 0 bases from V and 15 from J; bases not matched to a gene: 18. CDR1 SEHNR and CDR2 FQNEAQ come from the germline V gene (reference sequence). The CDR3 covers 17 residues. The CDR3 coding sequence is TGTGCCAGCAGCTTAGCGCGGCTAGCGGGGGACAAGATCAGTCAATATTTT. Residues: CASSLARLAGDKISQYF.

V gene TRBV3-1 combines with J gene TRBJ1-3; no clear D. The CDR3 consists of 17 residues. V was shortened by 0 bases and J by 0 bases, with 12 bases between the two germline ends. CDR1 is LGHDT and CDR2 is YNNKEL in the germline V gene (reference sequence). CDR3 sequence (DNA): TGTGCCAGCAGCCAAGATCCTTTCGCAGGCTCTGGAAACACCATATATTTT. Translated: CASSQDPFAGSGNTIYF.

This clonotype was detected a few times. The rearrangement links TRBV27 to TRBJ1-1; D call uncertain. Germline loops: CDR1 MNHEY, CDR2 SMNVEV (reference sequence). V was clipped by 4 bases and J by 3 bases, with 12 bases between them. This CDR3 has 14 residues. The CDR3 bases are TGTGCCAGCAGTTCCTACACCGGGGACACTGAAGCTTTCTTT. Encoded protein: CASSSYTGDTEAFF.

The CDR3 region is CAITSGEGQPQHF. CDR3 bases: TGTGCCATCACTTCAGGGGAAGGGCAGCCCCAGCATTTT. The chain combines TRBV10-3 with TRBJ1-5; the D gene is possibly TRBD1 (6 bases). The CDR3 runs 13 residues. The V and J ends lost 7 bases and 7 bases respectively, with 14 bases between them. CDR1 and CDR2 from the germline V gene are ENHRY and SYGVKD.

The V call is TRBV6-2 or TRBV6-3, the J call TRBJ2-5; 7 bases fit TRBD2. The V gene end was trimmed by 2 bases and the J gene end by 5 bases; junction bases not matched to a gene: 5. The CDR3 length is 14 residues. Germline loops: CDR1 MNHEY, CDR2 SVGEGT. The CDR3 DNA reads TGTGCCAGCAGTTACGGGGGGGACGGGGAGACCCAGTACTTC. Residues: CASSYGGDGETQYF.

This clonotype came up a few times. This sequence joins TRBV29-1 and TRBJ2-7, with D hard to call. The germline V gene encodes CDR1 SQVTM and CDR2 ANQGSEA. CDR3 length: 13 residues. V was trimmed by 1 base and J by 2 bases, leaving 9 bases between them. Here the CDR3 reads CSVEGQHPYEQYF. The DNA of the CDR3 is TGCAGCGTTGAAGGCCAGCATCCCTACGAGCAGTACTTC.

This clonotype was observed a few times. The rearrangement links TRBV19 to TRBJ2-5; weak D call: TRBD2 (5 bases). Germline CDR1 is LNHDA and CDR2 is SQIVND (reference sequence). V lost 5 bases, J lost 6 bases, and 19 bases lay in between. This CDR3 is built from 15 residues. The CDR3 reads CASSSLDIPGKTQYF. The CDR3, as DNA: TGTGCCAGTAGTTCCTTAGACATTCCGGGGAAGACCCAGTACTTC.

The chain links TRBV7-2 to TRBJ1-4; 7 bases are a match to TRBD1. The length of the CDR3 is 16 residues. V shed 5 bases and J 3 bases; nucleotides not matched to a gene: 9. CDR1 is SGHTA, CDR2 FQGNSA, per germline. The CDR3 DNA sequence: TGTGCCAGCAGCGACCGGGACAGAGGCCCTAATGAAAAACTGTTTTTT. It codes for CASSDRDRGPNEKLFF.

The chain uses TRBV4-1 and TRBJ1-5; the D gene is possibly TRBD1 (6 bases). The CDR3 has 17 amino acids. Germline CDR1 is MGHRA and CDR2 is YSYEKL. Trimming shortened V by 1 base and J by 2 bases, and 15 bases separated the two germline ends. The DNA of the CDR3 is TGCGCCAGCAGCCAAGGAGTTCAGGACAGACGCAATCAGCCCCAGCATTTT. This gives the protein CASSQGVQDRRNQPQHF.

The chain couples TRBV7-9 to TRBJ2-2; 13 bases map to TRBD2. Germline V gives CDR1 SEHNR, CDR2 FQNEAQ (reference sequence). J gave up 4 bases and V 10 bases, and 9 bases lay outside the gene matches. This CDR3 has 16 residues. CDR3 loop: CATLLAGGRGTGELFF. The CDR3 DNA is TGTGCCACTCTACTAGCGGGGGGGCGAGGCACCGGGGAGCTGTTTTTT. The complete variable domain, with remaining parts taken from reference TRBV7-9 and TRBJ2-2, reads DTGVSQNPRHKITKRGQNVTFRCDPISEHNRLYWYRQTLGQGPEFLTYFQNEAQLEKSRLLSDRFSAERPKGSFSTLEIQRTEQGDSAMYLCATLLAGGRGTGELFFGEGSRLTVL.

This clonotype was observed a few times. J is TRBJ2-1 and V is TRBV9; D is undetermined. Germline lookup yields CDR1 SGDLS and CDR2 YYNGEE. This CDR3 is built from 15 residues. Trimming took off 0 bases at V and 2 bases at J, with 9 bases between the two ends. DNA of the CDR3: TGTGCCAGCAGCGTAGGTCAGGCCCCCTACAATGAGCAGTTCTTC. This codes for CASSVGQAPYNEQFF.

The rearrangement links TRBV9 to TRBJ1-2; D possibly corresponds to TRBD1 (5 bases). Germline V lookup: CDR1 SGDLS, CDR2 YYNGEE. V lost 0 bases and J lost 3, with 9 bases in between. The CDR3 covers 14 residues. CDR3 loop: CASSVAGSYYGYTF. DNA of the CDR3: TGTGCCAGCAGCGTAGCAGGGTCATACTATGGCTACACCTTC.

V is TRBV5-1 and J is TRBJ1-1; D not resolved. Per the germline V gene, CDR1 is SGHRS and CDR2 is YFSETQ. This CDR3 has 13 residues. V was cut by 6 bases and J by 1 base, with 10 bases left in between. The CDR3 DNA follows: TGCGCCAGCAACACGGACGCGAACACTGAAGCTTTCTTT. This translates into CASNTDANTEAFF. Using reference TRBV5-1 and TRBJ1-1 for the parts outside the CDR3, the full variable domain is KAGVTQTPRYLIKTRGQQVTLSCSPISGHRSVSWYQQTPGQGLQFLFEYFSETQRNKGNFPGRFSGRQFSNSRSEMNVSTLELGDSALYLCASNTDANTEAFFGQGTRLTVV.

Many counts were recorded for this clonotype. V is TRBV6-5 and J is TRBJ1-4, with 7 bases matching TRBD1. Losses at the gene ends were 4 bases for V and 16 bases for J; bases not matched to a gene: 12. CDR1 and CDR2 (germline): MNHEY, SVGAGI. The CDR3 length is 13 residues. The DNA for the CDR3 is TGTGCCAGCAGTTTCGCCCGACAGGGATTTCAGTTTTTT. Translation: CASSFARQGFQFF.